The 17 T cell receptor beta chains given below trace back to one sample, sequenced in a study of cytomegalovirus exposure and HLA in healthy donors. The PCR contained 60 Vbeta and 13 Jbeta primers. The repertoire was sequenced with immunoSEQ multiplex PCR; TCRdb's copy has only in-frame clones and lacks some. The sample includes 150,000 to 200,000 clones, 70% to 85% of them seen just once. Sequences were obtained from PBMCs. These TCRs come from a human donor in good health.

The chain has TRBV5-1 and TRBJ2-3; 8 bases are a match to TRBD2. Germline-derived CDR1 and CDR2 are SGHRS and YFSETQ. J lost 3 bases, V lost 0 bases, and 3 bases had no gene match. CDR3 length: 15 amino acids. The CDR3 sequence is CASSLELAGTDTQYF. The CDR3 nucleotides read TGCGCCAGCAGCTTGGAATTAGCGGGGACAGATACGCAGTATTTT.

The gene calls are TRBV13 and TRBJ2-7; 10 positions agree with TRBD2. CDR1 is PRHDT, CDR2 FYEKMQ, per germline (reference sequence). The V and J ends lost 0 bases and 7 bases, in that order; junction bases with no gene match: 6. The CDR3 extends over 15 amino acids. The CDR3 reads CASSLGLSGGPEQYF. CDR3 nucleotide sequence: TGTGCCAGCAGCTTAGGCCTTAGCGGGGGGCCAGAGCAGTACTTC.

The J gene is TRBJ1-6, the V gene TRBV11-2, with D maybe TRBD1 (5 bases). Germline V gene lookup returns CDR1 SGHAT and CDR2 FQNNGV. V was shortened by 3 bases and J by 10 bases, with 22 bases between the two germline ends. The CDR3 length is 17 residues. For the CDR3, the DNA is TGTGCCAGCAGCTTTGGGACCGGGCTTAACCGGGGGTCACCCCTCCACTTT. It yields the protein CASSFGTGLNRGSPLHF.

This clone was observed a single time. The genes are TRBV5-4 and TRBJ2-6; D is possibly TRBD2 (5 bases). The CDR3 runs 15 residues. The germline V and J ends were trimmed by 2 bases and 4 bases, with 10 bases remaining between them. Looked up from germline, CDR1 is SGHNT and CDR2 is YYREEE (reference sequence). The CDR3 protein is CASSFGLRGANVLTF. DNA of the CDR3: TGTGCCAGCAGCTTCGGACTTCGGGGGGCCAACGTCCTGACTTTC.

This clone was picked up a small number of times. The V gene is TRBV4-2, the J gene TRBJ2-1; perhaps TRBD2 as D (5 bases). The CDR3 contains 14 residues. V was clipped by 3 bases and J by 8 bases, with 14 bases between them. Germline V lookup: CDR1 LGHNA, CDR2 YNFKEQ. The CDR3 DNA reads as TGTGCCAGCAGCCAGGAGCTAGCTCGGTATGAGCAGTTCTTC. Translated, it gives CASSQELARYEQFF.

The V and J genes are TRBV6-6 and TRBJ1-2; the match to TRBD1 covers 7 bases. The CDR3 extends over 14 amino acids. Germline V gives CDR1 MNHNY, CDR2 SVGAGI (reference sequence). Germline trimming cut 2 bases from V and 3 bases from J; bases unmatched to any gene: 3. The CDR3 DNA is TGTGCCAGCAGTTACAGGGGGCAGGACTATGGCTACACCTTC. The encoded protein is CASSYRGQDYGYTF.

The rearrangement joins TRBV2 to TRBJ2-7; 11 bases are a match to TRBD1. Germline CDR1 SNHLY, CDR2 FYNNEI. The CDR3 loop spans 14 amino acids. J lost 3 bases, V lost 6 bases, and 4 bases had no gene match. CDR3 loop: CASSRTGGNYEQYF. DNA for the CDR3: TGTGCCAGCAGCCGGACAGGGGGCAACTACGAGCAGTACTTC.

This chain uses TRBV9 with TRBJ1-4, with 9 bases aligning to TRBD1. The CDR3 has 19 amino acids. Germline CDR1 SGDLS, CDR2 YYNGEE. The V gene end was trimmed by 0 bases and the J gene end by 2 bases; junction bases not matched to a gene: 11. The CDR3 reads CASSVVGTGKGPTNEKLFF. The CDR3 DNA reads TGTGCCAGCAGCGTAGTGGGGACAGGGAAGGGGCCCACTAATGAAAAACTGTTTTTT. The full variable domain, in which reference TRBV9 and TRBJ1-4 provide the parts outside the CDR3, is DSGVTQTPKHLITATGQRVTLRCSPRSGDLSVYWYQQSLDQGLQFLIQYYNGEERAKGNILERFSAQQFPDLHSELNLSSLELGDSALYFCASSVVGTGKGPTNEKLFFGSGTQLSVL.

The chain carries TRBV4-1 and TRBJ1-6; 8 nucleotides match TRBD1. Germline V lookup: CDR1 MGHRA, CDR2 YSYEKL. The CDR3 covers 14 residues. After removal of 6 bases from V and 10 bases from J, the junction contained 8 bases not matched to a gene. The CDR3 loop is CASRPGQGGSPLHF. The CDR3 DNA follows: TGCGCCAGCAGACCTGGACAGGGAGGCTCACCCCTCCACTTT.

In this sample, this clone turned up a few times. This chain links TRBV5-4 with TRBJ2-2; possibly TRBD2 for D (6 bases). V was trimmed by 4 bases and J by 0 bases, leaving 13 bases between them. This CDR3 comprises 16 residues. Germline values: CDR1 SGHNT, CDR2 YYREEE (reference sequence). In DNA, the CDR3 is TGTGCCAGCAGCACTGGCGGGAAAGCGAACACCGGGGAGCTGTTTTTT. Its translation: CASSTGGKANTGELFF. The entire variable domain, with the rest obtained from reference TRBV5-4 and TRBJ2-2, is as follows: ETGVTQSPTHLIKTRGQQVTLRCSSQSGHNTVSWYQQALGQGPQFIFQYYREEENGRGNFPPRFSGLQFPNYSSELNVNALELDDSALYLCASSTGGKANTGELFFGEGSRLTVL.

The V gene is TRBV4-2, the J gene TRBJ2-2; 7 nucleotides line up with TRBD1. The J segment lost 4 bases and the V segment lost 5 bases, leaving 10 bases of the junction unmatched. Germline loops: CDR1 LGHNA, CDR2 YNFKEQ. CDR3 size: 16 residues. In DNA form, the CDR3 reads TGTGCCAGCAGCGGCCTCGACAGGGTCCTCACCGGGGAGCTGTTTTTT. Translated: CASSGLDRVLTGELFF.

This clone was found a few times. The chain links TRBV9 to TRBJ1-2; 10 bases are shared with TRBD1. This CDR3 spans 17 amino acids. With V trimmed by 4 bases and J by 3 bases, 12 bases remained unmatched. Germline lookup yields CDR1 SGDLS and CDR2 YYNGEE. DNA of the CDR3: TGTGCCAGCAGCCCGAAAGCCGGGACAGGGGTTCACTATGGCTACACCTTC. Translated, it gives CASSPKAGTGVHYGYTF.

The V gene is TRBV9, the J gene TRBJ1-3; unclear D gene. The germline gives CDR1 SGDLS, CDR2 YYNGEE. The CDR3 has 15 amino acids. The V and J ends lost 4 bases and 4 bases respectively, with 15 bases between them. CDR3 sequence: CASSPRGVHGNTIYF. The CDR3 DNA sequence: TGTGCCAGCAGCCCCCGAGGCGTCCACGGAAACACCATATATTTT.

This chain uses TRBV27 with TRBJ2-3; 7 bases fit TRBD2. CDR1 and CDR2 from the germline V gene are MNHEY and SMNVEV (reference sequence). There are 16 residues in the CDR3. Trimming cost V 8 bases and J 4 bases; bases outside gene matches: 15. The CDR3 is CASGSRGSSFPDTQYF. DNA for the CDR3: TGTGCCAGCGGATCGCGGGGGTCCTCCTTCCCAGATACGCAGTATTTT.

This clone was observed a handful of times. The chain joins TRBV7-6 to TRBJ2-3, with 7 bases identical to TRBD2. V shed 5 bases and J 4 bases; nucleotides not matched to a gene: 3. In germline, CDR1 is SGHVS, CDR2 FNYEAQ. This CDR3 region has 13 residues. The CDR3: CASSLTSSDTQYF. The CDR3 DNA reads TGTGCCAGCAGCCTGACTAGCTCAGATACGCAGTATTTT.

The V gene is TRBV9, the J gene TRBJ2-5, with 7 nucleotides matching TRBD2. V gave up 2 bases and J gave up 5 bases; unmatched junction bases: 12. CDR3 length equals 16 residues. Germline CDR1 and CDR2: SGDLS and YYNGEE. The CDR3, as DNA: TGTGCCAGCAGCGTGGGAAGGGGACTACAAGAGGAGACCCAGTACTTC. Its translation is CASSVGRGLQEETQYF.

This clone was detected only once. As DNA, the CDR3 is TGTGCCAGCAGTGGGACAGGGGGCCTTTATAGCAATCAGCCCCAGCATTTT. Translation gives CASSGTGGLYSNQPQHF. The genes are TRBV6-1 and TRBJ1-5; 11 positions agree with TRBD1. Germline V gives CDR1 MNHNS, CDR2 SASEGT. Trimming at V came to 4 bases and at J to 0 bases, leaving 5 bases not matched to a gene. The CDR3 runs 17 residues.